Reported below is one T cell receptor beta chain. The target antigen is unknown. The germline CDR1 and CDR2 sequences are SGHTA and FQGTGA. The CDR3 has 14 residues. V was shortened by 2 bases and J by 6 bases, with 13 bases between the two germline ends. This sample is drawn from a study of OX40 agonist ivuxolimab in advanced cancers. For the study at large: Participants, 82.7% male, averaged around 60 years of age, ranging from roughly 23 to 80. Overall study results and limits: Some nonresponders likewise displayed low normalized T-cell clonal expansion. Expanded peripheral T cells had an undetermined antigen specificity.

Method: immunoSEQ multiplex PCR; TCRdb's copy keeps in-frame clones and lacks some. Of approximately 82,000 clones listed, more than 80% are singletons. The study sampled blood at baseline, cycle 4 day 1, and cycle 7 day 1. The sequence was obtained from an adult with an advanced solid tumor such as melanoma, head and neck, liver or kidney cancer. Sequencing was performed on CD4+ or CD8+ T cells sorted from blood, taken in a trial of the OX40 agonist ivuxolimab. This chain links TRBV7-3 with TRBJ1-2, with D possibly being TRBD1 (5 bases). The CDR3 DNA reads TGTGCCAGCAGCTTAGGGGGGTCAGTGAATGGCTACACCTTC. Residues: CASSLGGSVNGYTF. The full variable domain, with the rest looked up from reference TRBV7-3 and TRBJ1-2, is GAGVSQTPSNKVTEKGKYVELRCDPISGHTALYWYRQSLGQGPEFLIYFQGTGAADDSGLPNDRFFAVRPEGSVSTLKIQRTERGDSAVYLCASSLGGSVNGYTFGSGTRLTVV.